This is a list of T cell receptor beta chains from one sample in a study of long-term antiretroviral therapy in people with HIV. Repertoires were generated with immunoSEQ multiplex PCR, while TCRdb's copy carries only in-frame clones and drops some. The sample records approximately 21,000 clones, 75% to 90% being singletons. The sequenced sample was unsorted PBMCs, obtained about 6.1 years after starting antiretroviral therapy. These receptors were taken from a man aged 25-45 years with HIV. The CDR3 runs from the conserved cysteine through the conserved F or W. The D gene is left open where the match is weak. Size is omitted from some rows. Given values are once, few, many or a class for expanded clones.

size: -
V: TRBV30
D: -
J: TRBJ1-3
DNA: TGTGCCTGGAGTTGGGGCAGTGGAAACACCATATATTTT
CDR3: CAWSWGSGNTIYF

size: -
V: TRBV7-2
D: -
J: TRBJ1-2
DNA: TGTGCCAGCAGCTCAGAACCCCGGGAGGGGGGGTGGTATGGCTACACCTTC
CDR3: CASSSEPREGGWYGYTF

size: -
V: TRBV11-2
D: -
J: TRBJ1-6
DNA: TGTGCCAGCAGCTTAGAGCCAGGGGTTAATTCACCCCTCCACTTT
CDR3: CASSLEPGVNSPLHF

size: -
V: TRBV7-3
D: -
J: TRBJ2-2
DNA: TGTGCCAGCAGCCCGGACAGATCGAACACCGGGGAGCTGTTTTTT
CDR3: CASSPDRSNTGELFF

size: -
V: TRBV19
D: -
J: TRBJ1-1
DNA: TGTGCCAGTACAACGACCCAAACTACTGAAGCTTTCTTT
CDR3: CASTTTQTTEAFF

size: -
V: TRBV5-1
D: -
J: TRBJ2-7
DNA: TGCGCCAGCAGCTTGGAGGACACTTTCTCCTACGAGCAGTACTTC
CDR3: CASSLEDTFSYEQYF

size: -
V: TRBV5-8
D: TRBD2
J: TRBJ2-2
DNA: TGTGCCAGCAGGCCGAGAATAGCGGGGCCCAAGACCGGGGAGCTGTTTTTT
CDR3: CASRPRIAGPKTGELFF

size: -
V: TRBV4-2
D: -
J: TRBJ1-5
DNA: TGTGCCAGCAGCCGAGGGGAGAATCAGCCCCAGCATTTT
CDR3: CASSRGENQPQHF

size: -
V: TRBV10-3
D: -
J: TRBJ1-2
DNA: TGTGCCATCAGTGATTCAGGGACTGGACCCTATGGCTACACCTTC
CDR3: CAISDSGTGPYGYTF

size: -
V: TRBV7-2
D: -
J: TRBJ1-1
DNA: TGTGCCAGCAGCAAGGGACCGTTTAAAATGAACACTGAAGCTTTCTTT
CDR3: CASSKGPFKMNTEAFF

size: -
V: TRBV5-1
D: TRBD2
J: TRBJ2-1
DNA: TGCGCCAGCAGCCGTTCCCAAGCGGGAGGGCACAATGAGCAGTTCTTC
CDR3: CASSRSQAGGHNEQFF

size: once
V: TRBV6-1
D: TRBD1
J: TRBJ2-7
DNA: TGTGCCAGCAGTACGGCGGACAGGAACTACGAGCAGTACTTC
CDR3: CASSTADRNYEQYF

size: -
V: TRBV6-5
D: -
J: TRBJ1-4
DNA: TGTGCCAGCAGTTACAACTCAGGGATGGAGAAACTGTTTTTT
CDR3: CASSYNSGMEKLFF